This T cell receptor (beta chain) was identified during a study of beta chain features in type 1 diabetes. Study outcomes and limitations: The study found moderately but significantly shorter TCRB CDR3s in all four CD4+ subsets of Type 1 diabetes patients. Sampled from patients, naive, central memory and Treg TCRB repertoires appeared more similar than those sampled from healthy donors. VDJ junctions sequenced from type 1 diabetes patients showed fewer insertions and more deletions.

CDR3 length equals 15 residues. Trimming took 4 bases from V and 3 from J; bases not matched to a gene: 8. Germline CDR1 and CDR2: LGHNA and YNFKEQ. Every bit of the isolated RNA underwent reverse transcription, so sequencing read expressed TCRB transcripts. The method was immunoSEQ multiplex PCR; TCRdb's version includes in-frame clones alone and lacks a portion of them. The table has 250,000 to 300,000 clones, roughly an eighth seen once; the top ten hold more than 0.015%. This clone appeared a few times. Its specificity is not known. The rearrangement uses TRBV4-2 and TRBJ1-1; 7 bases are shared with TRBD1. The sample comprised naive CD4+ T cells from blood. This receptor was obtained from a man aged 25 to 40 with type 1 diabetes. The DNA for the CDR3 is TGTGCCAGCAGCCCACCGACAGGGAGTGACACTGAAGCTTTCTTT. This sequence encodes CASSPPTGSDTEAFF.